The T cell receptor (beta chain) under discussion was sequenced for a study of human T cells and chemical hapten exposure. Turning to the study itself: Mostly female patients had alopecia areata, totalis or universalis.

From the RACE reads, TCRdb called clonotypes with MiXCR, one entry per CDR3 protein. The sample holds some 62,000 distinct CDR3 sequences, 11% seen once. Time point in this sample: patch test 3, about 24 weeks after DPC sensitization. As to treatment: therapeutic diphenylcyclopropenone sensitization with weekly scalp DPC. The V end lost 3 bases, the J end lost 4 bases, and 12 bases lay between the germline ends. This CDR3 has 13 amino acids. Germline values: CDR1 DFQATT, CDR2 SNEGSKA (reference sequence). The sequencing used whole blood, collected in connection with sensitization to the hapten diphenylcyclopropenone (DPC). The chain joins TRBV20-1 to TRBJ1-1; D gene ambiguous. The sequence came from a woman in her 30s with alopecia areata. Some clones in this sample may be carry-over from other donors' samples. Here the CDR3 DNA reads TGCAGTGCTAGGGCAGCGTGGAGCACTGAAGCTTTCTTT. Translation: CSARAAWSTEAFF.